Below, 19 T cell receptor beta chains from the same sample are listed, as sequenced in a study of cytomegalovirus exposure and HLA in healthy donors. Primers: 60 Vbeta forward and 13 Jbeta reverse. Clones were read by immunoSEQ multiplex PCR, and TCRdb kept only the in-frame ones, dropping some. The table has more than 150,000 clones, 81% seen once; the top ten hold about 1.9%. Sequences were obtained from PBMCs. These receptors were collected from a woman aged 18 to 35 in good health and CMV-seropositive.

This chain uses TRBV7-8 with TRBJ1-1; possible D gene TRBD1, 5 bases. Germline values: CDR1 SGHVS, CDR2 FQNEAQ. Trimming removed 2 bases at V and 0 bases at J, with 10 bases between. The CDR3 runs 15 residues. The CDR3 sequence is CASSLLGVVNTEAFF. The CDR3 coding sequence is TGTGCCAGCAGCTTATTAGGGGTAGTGAACACTGAAGCTTTCTTT.

The V and J genes are TRBV7-9 and TRBJ1-1; 7 bases fit TRBD1. This CDR3 has 15 residues. Germline values: CDR1 SEHNR, CDR2 FQNEAQ (reference sequence). With 1 base clipped from V and 5 bases from J, the junction kept 7 bases outside the gene matches. The CDR3 nucleotides read TGTGCCAGCAGCTTAGGTAAGGGGGCAGGAACTGAAGCTTTCTTT. Protein product: CASSLGKGAGTEAFF.

The rearrangement joins TRBV28 to TRBJ1-1, with D perhaps matching TRBD1 (6 bases). The CDR3 totals 15 residues. Germline CDR1 and CDR2: MDHEN and SYDVKM. V was clipped by 5 bases and J by 0 bases, with 13 bases between them. The CDR3 sequence is CASSPLTGLNTEAFF. The CDR3 coding sequence is TGTGCCAGCAGTCCTCTGACAGGATTGAACACTGAAGCTTTCTTT.

This clone is a singleton in its sample. The rearrangement uses TRBV15 and TRBJ2-1; TRBD1 matches 7 bases. This CDR3 has 16 residues. Germline trimming cut 4 bases from V and 1 base from J; bases unmatched to any gene: 7. CDR1 is LNHNV, CDR2 YYDKDF, per germline (reference sequence). The CDR3 sequence is CATSMGPGQSYNEQFF. CDR3 DNA sequence: TGTGCCACCAGCATGGGCCCGGGACAGTCCTACAATGAGCAGTTCTTC.

In this sample, this clone turned up once. This chain connects TRBV6-5 to TRBJ2-5, with D perhaps TRBD1 (6 bases). The CDR3 extends over 14 amino acids. From germline, CDR1 is MNHEY and CDR2 SVGAGI. The germline V and J ends were trimmed by 5 bases and 4 bases, with 14 bases remaining between them. CDR3 sequence (DNA): TGTGCCAGCAGTGGCACAGGGACCGGAGAGACCCAGTACTTC. It codes for CASSGTGTGETQYF.

CDR3 in DNA: TGTGCCACCAGCAGCGGGGATAATGAAAAACTGTTTTTT. Its protein product is CATSSGDNEKLFF. This rearrangement joins TRBV15 to TRBJ1-4; no firm D call. CDR1 LNHNV and CDR2 YYDKDF come from the germline V gene (reference sequence). The CDR3 contains 13 residues. The V gene lost 3 bases and the J gene lost 4 bases, with 6 bases spanning the gap.

The V call is TRBV5-1, the J call TRBJ2-2, with TRBD2 identical over 8 bases. CDR3 length equals 15 residues. Germline V lookup: CDR1 SGHRS, CDR2 YFSETQ. The ends lost 6 bases at V and 3 bases at J; junction bases unmatched: 7. CDR3 amino acids: CASNRGGPDTGELFF. The CDR3 DNA reads as TGCGCCAGCAACCGGGGGGGCCCCGACACCGGGGAGCTGTTTTTT.

The chain is built from TRBV5-4 and TRBJ1-1; D is possibly TRBD1 (6 bases). Germline CDR1 is SGHNT and CDR2 is YYREEE (reference sequence). The CDR3 extends over 13 amino acids. Trimming left V 4 bases short and J 6 bases short, with 13 bases between. The chain's CDR3 is CASSDRDTPEAFF. In nucleotides, the CDR3 is TGTGCCAGCAGCGATAGGGACACCCCTGAAGCTTTCTTT.

The CDR3 protein is CASSFGGANDNEQFF. For the CDR3, the DNA is TGTGCCAGCAGCTTCGGGGGGGCCAACGACAATGAGCAGTTCTTC. This chain connects TRBV5-4 to TRBJ2-1, with 8 bases that match TRBD2. The germline V gene encodes CDR1 SGHNT and CDR2 YYREEE (reference sequence). J gave up 5 bases and V 2 bases, and 6 bases lay outside the gene matches. This CDR3 spans 15 amino acids.

The J gene is TRBJ1-4, the V gene TRBV11-2, with 9 nucleotides matching TRBD1. With 8 bases clipped from V and 7 bases from J, the junction kept 8 bases outside the gene matches. Germline CDR1 and CDR2: SGHAT and FQNNGV. This CDR3 comprises 14 residues. The CDR3 nucleotides are TGTGCCAGCCGGGAACAGGGGGCAGGTGAAAAACTGTTTTTT. Protein sequence: CASREQGAGEKLFF.

As concerns this clone: Because it lacks the conserved phenylalanine or tryptophan at the end, this CDR3 is likely a read error. The limits of the CDR3 on the DNA are not certain, so only TCRdb's listed CDR3 is given. The chain has TRBV25-1 and TRBJ1-2; the tabulated D call, TRBD1, remains unverified against the DNA. The CDR3 is 10 residues long, counting both termini. Germline-derived CDR1 and CDR2 are MGHDK and SYGVNS. The CDR3 sequence: CATPRDRIWL.

Concerning this clone itself: This sample includes further DNA sequences coding for the same CDR3. The chain uses TRBV9 and TRBJ2-5; D might be TRBD1 (5 bases). This CDR3 spans 14 amino acids. V was pared by 0 bases and J by 2 bases, with 8 bases between. Germline lookup yields CDR1 SGDLS and CDR2 YYNGEE. As DNA, the CDR3 is TGTGCCAGCAGCGTAGGACAGCTACAAGAGACCCAGTACTTC. Amino acids: CASSVGQLQETQYF.

The chain links TRBV7-9 to TRBJ2-7; D perhaps matches TRBD1 (6 bases). The CDR3 extends over 14 amino acids. V lost 5 bases and J 4 bases, leaving 15 bases between the germline ends. Germline V gives CDR1 SEHNR, CDR2 FQNEAQ (reference sequence). CDR3 sequence reads: CASSPRGRGYEQYF. The CDR3 nucleotides are TGTGCCAGCAGCCCCAGGGGAAGGGGGTACGAGCAGTACTTC.

This clone was recorded once. This chain joins TRBV10-3 and TRBJ2-5; TRBD1 matches 7 bases. Germline CDR1 reads ENHRY; CDR2 reads SYGVKD. The CDR3 has 13 amino acids. Germline trimming cut 2 bases from V and 3 bases from J; bases unmatched to any gene: 0. CDR3 residues: CAISEDREETQYF. CDR3 DNA sequence: TGTGCCATCAGTGAGGACAGGGAAGAGACCCAGTACTTC.

The chain uses TRBV7-3 and TRBJ2-1; D is perhaps TRBD1 (6 bases). The CDR3 consists of 11 residues. Germline V gene sequence: CDR1 SGHTA, CDR2 FQGTGA. V was shortened by 5 bases and J by 8 bases, with 7 bases between the two germline ends. CDR3 in amino acids: CASSPGDEQFF. As DNA, the CDR3 is TGTGCCAGCAGCCCAGGGGATGAGCAGTTCTTC.

The chain carries TRBV4-1 and TRBJ2-7; weak D call: TRBD2 (7 bases). Trimming stripped 1 base from V and 7 bases from J, with 11 bases between. Per the germline V gene, CDR1 is MGHRA and CDR2 is YSYEKL. This CDR3 region has 13 residues. Here the CDR3 reads CASSQAQGGEQYV. CDR3 DNA sequence: TGCGCCAGCAGCCAAGCACAGGGAGGGGAGCAGTACGTC.

This clone is a singleton in its sample. This sequence joins TRBV11-3 and TRBJ2-2; TRBD2 agrees at 7 bases. There are 17 residues in the CDR3. The V gene's germline CDR1 is SGHNT and CDR2 YENEEA. The V and J ends lost 4 bases and 7 bases, in that order; junction bases with no gene match: 15. CDR3 region: CASSSQIALASGGELFF. The CDR3, as DNA: TGTGCCAGCAGCTCCCAAATAGCACTAGCGTCGGGCGGGGAGCTGTTTTTT.

This rearrangement joins TRBV7-7 to TRBJ2-7, with 7 bases lining up with TRBD2. V was pared by 5 bases and J by 10 bases, with 17 bases of the junction left unmatched. Per the germline V gene, CDR1 is SSHAT and CDR2 is FNYEAQ (reference sequence). The CDR3 is 15 residues long. For the CDR3, the DNA is TGTGCCAGCAGCCCGGGGCTAGCGGAATTTACGCTACAGTACTTC. Its protein product is CASSPGLAEFTLQYF.

The gene calls are TRBV7-9 and TRBJ2-1; D may be TRBD1 (5 bases). V lost 5 bases to trimming and J lost 9 bases, with 29 bases between them. There are 18 residues in the CDR3. Germline assignment: CDR1 SEHNR and CDR2 FQNEAQ (reference sequence). In nucleotides, the CDR3 is TGTGCCAGCAGCCCCAGCAAGTATTCCGGGCTAGGGGCGAGTGAGCAGTTCTTC. Its protein product is CASSPSKYSGLGASEQFF.